Listed here are 19 T cell receptor beta chains from one sample, sequenced in a study of vaccination effects on CD4 cells after COVID-19. The data were produced by immunoSEQ multiplex PCR, yet TCRdb's version contains in-frame clones alone and is incomplete. The sample has some 69,000 clones, approximately 75% seen once. These TCRs' antigens remain unknown. Antigen-specific CD4+ T cells were expanded with viral peptide pools in the ViraFEST assay before sequencing. When 10 to 11 days of culture had elapsed, CD4+ T cells were isolated. Nucleocapsid antibodies stayed negative before and after vaccination, showing no earlier SARS-CoV-2 infection. The sample in question was CD4+ T cells from PBMCs cultured with HCoV-NL63 spike peptides, obtained before COVID-19 vaccination. The receptors here all came from a human donor who received a COVID-19 vaccine.

The chain recombines TRBV7-2 with TRBJ2-2, with TRBD2 identical over 7 bases. V was pared by 6 bases and J by 0 bases, with 4 bases of the junction left unmatched. CDR1 is SGHTA and CDR2 is FQGNSA in the germline V gene. The CDR3 runs to 15 residues. The CDR3 loop reads CASRAAGANTGELFF. CDR3 bases: TGTGCCAGCAGAGCCGCGGGGGCGAACACCGGGGAGCTGTTTTTT.

The rearrangement uses TRBV28 and TRBJ1-5; D remains unclear. The CDR3 is 11 amino acids. CDR1 is MDHEN, CDR2 SYDVKM, per germline. The ends were cut back, 5 bases at V and 7 bases at J, with 6 bases in the middle. As DNA, the CDR3 is TGTGCCAGCAGTCCGAACCAGCCCCAGCATTTT. It translates to CASSPNQPQHF.

This clone was seen just once. The J gene is TRBJ2-1, the V gene TRBV5-5; TRBD2 matches 15 bases. Germline CDR1 reads SGHKS; CDR2 reads YYEKEE (reference sequence). V lost 4 bases, J lost 5 bases, and 13 bases stayed unmatched. This CDR3 is built from 19 residues. The CDR3 spells CASSTGLAGGKFHDNEQFF. DNA for the CDR3: TGTGCCAGCAGCACCGGACTAGCGGGGGGGAAGTTTCACGACAATGAGCAGTTCTTC.

The chain is built from TRBV2 and TRBJ1-2; D is unclear. The germline V gene encodes CDR1 SNHLY and CDR2 FYNNEI. V dropped 4 bases and J dropped 5 bases, with 17 bases sitting between them. This CDR3 is 15 amino acids long. The CDR3 is CASSVVREIGYGYTF. CDR3 in DNA: TGTGCCAGCAGTGTAGTTAGAGAAATTGGGTATGGCTACACCTTC.

The V gene is TRBV7-2, the J gene TRBJ2-3; 11 bases are a match to TRBD2. Germline CDR1 and CDR2: SGHTA and FQGNSA. The CDR3 runs 16 residues. Losses at the gene ends were 5 bases for V and 2 bases for J; bases not matched to a gene: 6. DNA for the CDR3: TGTGCCAGCAGCGGATTAGCGGGGGGGCTCACAGATACGCAGTATTTT. Translated: CASSGLAGGLTDTQYF.

This chain uses TRBV5-4 with TRBJ1-5; D is undetermined. The V end lost 4 bases, the J end lost 1 base, and 9 bases lay between the germline ends. This CDR3 contains 14 residues. CDR1 is SGHNT and CDR2 is YYREEE in the germline V gene (reference sequence). Written as DNA, the CDR3 is TGTGCCAGCAGCCTCAAGGGCAGCAATCAGCCCCAGCATTTT. Amino acid sequence: CASSLKGSNQPQHF.

The rearrangement uses TRBV19 and TRBJ1-1; TRBD1 agrees at 11 bases. V lost 10 bases and J lost 3; bases outside the gene matches: 1. The CDR3 covers 12 residues. The germline V gene encodes CDR1 LNHDA and CDR2 SQIVND (reference sequence). CDR3 sequence (DNA): TGTGCCACGGACAGGGGGCACACTGAAGCTTTCTTT. It codes for CATDRGHTEAFF.

This rearrangement joins TRBV6-5 to TRBJ2-3, with 8 bases fitting TRBD1. The V gene's germline CDR1 is MNHEY and CDR2 SVGAGI. Unmatched junction bases numbered 1, after V lost 8 bases and J lost 6 bases. The CDR3 consists of 11 residues. CDR3 protein: CASRTGDTQYF. In DNA form, the CDR3 reads TGTGCCAGCCGGACAGGGGATACGCAGTATTTT.

V gene TRBV24-1 combines with J gene TRBJ2-3; D is perhaps TRBD1 or TRBD2 (5 bases each). Germline CDR1 is KGHDR and CDR2 is SFDVKD. V was pared by 6 bases and J by 2 bases, with 14 bases between. The CDR3 has 15 amino acids. CDR3 in DNA: TGTGCCACCAGTCTTTACCAGGGACCCACAGATACGCAGTATTTT. Its protein product is CATSLYQGPTDTQYF.

This sequence joins TRBV6-2 or TRBV6-3 and TRBJ2-7, with D unclear. Looked up from germline, CDR1 is MNHEY and CDR2 is SVGEGT. CDR3 length: 14 residues. The V end lost 4 bases, the J end lost 7 bases, and 17 bases lay between the germline ends. The CDR3 loop is CASSLRSVATEQYV. The CDR3 DNA sequence: TGTGCCAGCAGTTTACGGTCCGTGGCGACAGAGCAGTACGTC.

The CDR3: CASSQDRQSALHF. CDR3 sequence (DNA): TGCGCCAGCAGCCAAGATCGCCAGTCAGCCCTCCACTTT. J is TRBJ1-6 and V is TRBV4-1; D unresolved. The CDR3 spans 13 residues. V dropped 0 bases and J dropped 14 bases, with 11 bases sitting between them. Germline CDR1 is MGHRA and CDR2 is YSYEKL.

The rearrangement joins TRBV15 to TRBJ1-1; D ambiguous. Trimming removed 8 bases at V and 0 bases at J, with 13 bases between. The CDR3 sequence is 14 residues long. Germline CDR1 LNHNV, CDR2 YYDKDF (reference sequence). The CDR3 bases are TGTGCCACCGGTTCCAAAGGCTTGAACACTGAAGCTTTCTTT. Its translation: CATGSKGLNTEAFF.

J is TRBJ2-5 and V is TRBV10-3; D is perhaps TRBD2 (5 bases). Trimming pared 4 bases from V and 1 base from J, leaving 10 bases between. Germline loops: CDR1 ENHRY, CDR2 SYGVKD. CDR3 length: 14 residues. This CDR3 is CAISATAAQETQYF. In nucleotides, the CDR3 is TGTGCCATCAGTGCCACAGCGGCCCAAGAGACCCAGTACTTC.

The rearrangement joins TRBV6-2 or TRBV6-3 to TRBJ2-5; TRBD2 matches 7 bases. J gave up 7 bases and V 0 bases, and 8 bases lay outside the gene matches. Per germline, CDR1 MNHEY and CDR2 SVGEGT. This CDR3 contains 15 residues. The CDR3 here is CASSYSSSGGGTQYF. In DNA form, the CDR3 reads TGTGCCAGCAGTTACTCCTCGTCTGGGGGGGGGACCCAGTACTTC.

The chain joins TRBV6-6 to TRBJ2-5; 11 bases match TRBD2. Germline CDR1 and CDR2: MNHNY and SVGAGI (reference sequence). The junction had 7 bases not matched to a gene; V was cut back by 5 bases and J by 2 bases. CDR3 length: 16 amino acids. CDR3 bases: TGTGCCAGCAGTCGACGACTAGCGGGGTATCAAGAGACCCAGTACTTC. Its protein is CASSRRLAGYQETQYF.

This chain joins TRBV3-1 (or the pseudogene TRBV3-2) and TRBJ2-3, with TRBD2 matching 12 bases. The germline V gene encodes CDR1 LGHDT and CDR2 YNNKEL (reference sequence). The V segment lost 5 bases and the J segment 5 bases; nucleotides outside the gene matches: 14. This CDR3 has 18 residues. The CDR3 loop reads CASSSQPTTSGGKDTQYF. DNA of the CDR3: TGTGCCAGCAGCTCACAACCTACCACTAGCGGGGGGAAAGATACGCAGTATTTT.

The rearrangement uses TRBV6-1 and TRBJ2-5; D unclear. The CDR3 consists of 14 residues. Looked up from germline, CDR1 is MNHNS and CDR2 is SASEGT. The V gene lost 2 bases and the J gene lost 4 bases, with 11 bases spanning the gap. The CDR3: CASSESFLRETQYF. The CDR3 bases are TGTGCCAGCAGTGAAAGTTTTCTTAGAGAGACCCAGTACTTC.

V and J are TRBV20-1 and TRBJ2-7; D is uncertain. Germline assignment: CDR1 DFQATT and CDR2 SNEGSKA (reference sequence). The CDR3 extends over 11 amino acids. Trimming removed 6 bases from V and 3 bases from J, with 9 bases in between. The CDR3 loop is CSATLGYEQYV. DNA of the CDR3: TGCAGTGCCACGTTGGGCTACGAGCAGTACGTC.

The chain recombines TRBV6-2 or TRBV6-3 with TRBJ1-5; no definite D call. This CDR3 region has 14 residues. V dropped 6 bases and J dropped 0 bases, with 9 bases sitting between them. Germline lookup yields CDR1 MNHEY and CDR2 SVGEGT. For the CDR3, the DNA is TGTGCCAGCAGCCAGTGGAATAGCAATCAGCCCCAGCATTTT. Translation gives CASSQWNSNQPQHF.